This T cell receptor (beta chain) was recovered during a study of vaccination and CD4 T cells after COVID-19. Study outcomes and limitations: The rise in median SARS-CoV-2-reactive clonotypes, from around 20 to 38, was not significant. Spike mono-reactivity was shown by 304 of 307 vaccine-specific clones in convalescent patients.

Germline values: CDR1 SSHAT, CDR2 FNYEAQ (reference sequence). With 0 bases clipped from V and 4 bases from J, the junction kept 9 bases outside the gene matches. The length of the CDR3 is 17 residues. Treatment: approximately 10-day PBMC culture with coronavirus spike peptide pools or control peptides (ViraFEST assay). The Oncomine TCR Beta short-read assay generated sequence data from the DNA of cultured CD4+ T cells. TCRdb independently ran MiXCR on the PCR reads; one entry per CDR3 protein. The data hold some 8,300 distinct CDR3 sequences, with 55% observed a single time. This clonotype was seen a handful of times. Its target is not known.

The sample comprised CD4+ T cells from blood, cultured in vitro. The chain employs TRBV7-7 and TRBJ2-5; 9 bases are shared with TRBD2. This receptor was obtained from a human donor who had recovered from COVID-19. The CDR3 sequence: CASSLAGAAGGGETQYF. The CDR3 region has the DNA TGTGCCAGCAGCTTAGCGGGAGCAGCGGGGGGAGGAGAGACCCAGTACTTC.